The 13 T cell receptor beta chains presented below share a single source sample, sequenced in a study of shared clonotypes between healthy human individuals. Assay: immunoSEQ multiplex PCR; the TCRdb copy retains only in-frame clones and omits some. The repertoire consists of about 1.1 million clones, with roughly 80% occurring once and the leading ten covering more than 0.85%. The specimen sequenced was memory CD4+ T cells from PBMCs. The subset here: CD45RA-negative fraction. These receptors were collected from a man aged 18 to 29 in good health. Some clones in this sample may be carry-over from other donors' samples.

The chain has TRBV5-5 and TRBJ1-5, with TRBD1 matching over 7 bases. The germline V gene encodes CDR1 SGHKS and CDR2 YYEKEE (reference sequence). V dropped 2 bases and J dropped 5; count of bases not matched to a gene: 7. This CDR3 has 15 residues. The CDR3 sequence: CASSFRQGGDQPQHF. Here the CDR3 DNA reads TGTGCCAGCAGCTTCAGACAGGGTGGGGATCAGCCCCAGCATTTT. The entire variable domain, with the rest obtained from reference TRBV5-5 and TRBJ1-5, is as follows: DAGVTQSPTHLIKTRGQQVTLRCSPISGHKSVSWYQQVLGQGPQFIFQYYEKEERGRGNFPDRFSARQFPNYSSELNVNALLLGDSALYLCASSFRQGGDQPQHFGDGTRLSIL.

The chain employs TRBV5-4 and TRBJ2-7; 9 positions agree with TRBD1. CDR3 size: 14 residues. Germline V gene sequence: CDR1 SGHNT, CDR2 YYREEE (reference sequence). Unmatched junction bases numbered 6, after V lost 3 bases and J lost 5 bases. The CDR3 loop is CASSSPGQGNEQYF. DNA of the CDR3: TGTGCCAGCAGCTCGCCGGGACAGGGAAACGAGCAGTACTTC.

The genes are TRBV10-3 and TRBJ2-7; 7 nucleotides agree with TRBD1. This CDR3 contains 13 residues. The V gene end was trimmed by 4 bases and the J gene end by 2 bases; junction bases not matched to a gene: 2. Germline V gives CDR1 ENHRY, CDR2 SYGVKD. CDR3 DNA sequence: TGTGCCATCAGTGCAGGGGGAGCCTACGAGCAGTACTTC. This encodes CAISAGGAYEQYF.

The V call is TRBV25-1, the J call TRBJ1-2; the match to TRBD1 covers 10 bases. Looked up from germline, CDR1 is MGHDK and CDR2 is SYGVNS. CDR3 size: 15 residues. V was pared by 4 bases and J by 7 bases, with 9 bases of the junction left unmatched. CDR3 protein: CASSARQGARSGYTF. CDR3 DNA sequence: TGTGCCAGCAGTGCTCGACAGGGGGCAAGAAGTGGCTACACCTTC.

The rearrangement uses TRBV7-9 and TRBJ1-1; 8 positions agree with TRBD1. V lost 4 bases and J lost 10; bases outside the gene matches: 8. The CDR3 sequence is 13 residues long. From germline, CDR1 is SEHNR and CDR2 FQNEAQ (reference sequence). The CDR3 DNA sequence: TGTGCCAGCAGCTCCGGACAGGGATCGCGAGCTTTCTTT. Its protein is CASSSGQGSRAFF.

This clone was found a few times. The V gene is TRBV27, the J gene TRBJ2-3; 9 bases line up with TRBD2. The V and J ends lost 8 bases and 5 bases, in that order; junction bases with no gene match: 11. The CDR3 extends over 15 amino acids. CDR1 is MNHEY, CDR2 SMNVEV, per germline (reference sequence). In DNA, the CDR3 is TGTGCCAGCGCGTCACGGCTAGCGGGGATAGATACGCAGTATTTT. Encoded protein: CASASRLAGIDTQYF.

V is TRBV28 and J is TRBJ1-2; D might be TRBD1 (6 bases). V shed 5 bases and J shed 8 bases, with 18 bases lying between them. Per the germline V gene, CDR1 is MDHEN and CDR2 is SYDVKM. The CDR3 extends over 14 amino acids. CDR3 DNA: TGTGCCAGCAGTCCCACAACAGGGTCTCGCGGCTACACCTTC. It yields the protein CASSPTTGSRGYTF.

The chain joins TRBV18 to TRBJ2-1; 9 bases are shared with TRBD2. CDR1 and CDR2 from the germline V gene are KGHSH and LQKENI. Trimming at V came to 2 bases and at J to 16 bases, leaving 6 bases not matched to a gene. This CDR3 has 12 residues. In DNA form, the CDR3 reads TGTGCCAGCTCACCAGAGCGGGAGGCCACCTTCTTC. This gives the protein CASSPEREATFF.

Note on this clone: One end of the junction is discordant with germline, which a read error may explain. This sequence joins TRBV5-5 and TRBJ2-1; unclear D gene. This CDR3 is built from 14 residues. In germline, CDR1 is SGHKS, CDR2 YYEKEE (reference sequence). CDR3 nucleotides: TGTGCCAGCAGGTTGGGGTTTTCCTACAATGAGCAGTTCTTC. Protein sequence: CASRLGFSYNEQFF.

The genes are TRBV6-1 and TRBJ1-4; D is unresolved. The germline gives CDR1 MNHNS, CDR2 SASEGT. The CDR3 consists of 14 residues. V gave up 3 bases and J gave up 4 bases, with 9 bases separating them. CDR3 sequence (DNA): TGTGCCAGCAGTGAGGCCCTCCGTAATGAAAAACTGTTTTTT. Translating it yields CASSEALRNEKLFF.

The rearrangement links TRBV19 to TRBJ2-2; the D gene is possibly TRBD1 (6 bases). The CDR3 is 12 amino acids. V lost 1 base to trimming and J lost 11 bases, with 8 bases between them. CDR1 and CDR2 from the germline V gene are LNHDA and SQIVND (reference sequence). The CDR3 loop reads CASSIGGHELFF. CDR3 nucleotide sequence: TGTGCCAGTAGTATAGGGGGGCACGAGCTGTTTTTT.

V is TRBV28 and J is TRBJ2-7, with D possibly being TRBD1 (6 bases). Deletions cut 5 bases from V and 4 bases from J, with 18 bases between. CDR1 and CDR2 (germline): MDHEN, SYDVKM. The CDR3 loop spans 15 amino acids. The chain's CDR3 is CASSSRVPGEYEQYF. In DNA form, the CDR3 reads TGTGCCAGCAGTAGCCGGGTCCCAGGGGAATACGAGCAGTACTTC.

The rearrangement joins TRBV7-2 to TRBJ1-3; D may be TRBD1 (6 bases). From germline, CDR1 is SGHTA and CDR2 FQGNSA. The CDR3 is 14 amino acids. V was shortened by 1 base and J by 5 bases, with 9 bases between the two germline ends. CDR3 sequence (DNA): TGTGCCAGCAGCTTAGACAGGGCCAGAAACACCATATATTTT. It encodes CASSLDRARNTIYF.